One sample yielded the 4 T cell receptor beta chains listed below, sequenced in a study of shared clonotypes between healthy human individuals. The assay was immunoSEQ multiplex PCR, and TCRdb's table has in-frame clones only and misses some. The sample consists of some 200,000 clones, 60% to 75% of them appearing once. The sequencing input was memory CD4+ T cells sorted from blood. Subset given: CD45RA-negative fraction. The receptors come from a man aged 25-40 years in good health.

The rearrangement joins TRBV2 to TRBJ2-5, with a tentative D call TRBD2 (5 bases). Trimming removed 5 bases at V and 8 bases at J, with 15 bases between. Germline CDR1 is SNHLY and CDR2 is FYNNEI. The CDR3 length is 13 residues. Here the CDR3 DNA reads TGTGCCAGCAGTTGGAGTAACTCGGGAACCCAGTACTTC. Its protein is CASSWSNSGTQYF. The variable domain in full, with the rest retrieved from reference TRBV2 and TRBJ2-5, is EPEVTQTPSHQVTQMGQEVILRCVPISNHLYFYWYRQILGQKVEFLVSFYNNEISEKSEIFDDQFSVERPDGSNFTLKIRSTKLEDSAMYFCASSWSNSGTQYFGPGTRLLVL.

CDR3 residues: CASTMLGPGDVQETQYF. The CDR3 nucleotides read TGTGCCAGCACGATGTTGGGTCCGGGAGACGTACAAGAGACCCAGTACTTC. The V call is TRBV2, the J call TRBJ2-5, with D tentatively TRBD2 (6 bases). The V end lost 7 bases, the J end lost 2 bases, and 23 bases lay between the germline ends. CDR1 SNHLY and CDR2 FYNNEI come from the germline V gene. The CDR3 has 17 residues.

With regard to this clone: One junction end does not reproduce the germline sequence, and a read error may be involved. The chain is built from TRBV7-7 and TRBJ2-1; D gene unclear. This CDR3 has 14 amino acids. From germline, CDR1 is SSHAT and CDR2 FNYEAQ (reference sequence). Here the CDR3 reads CASSLGLGINEQFF. The DNA for the CDR3 is TGTGCTAGCAGCTTAGGGCTAGGAATCAATGAGCAGTTCTTC.

This clone was detected once. The rearrangement joins TRBV6-5 to TRBJ2-1, with 9 bases fitting TRBD1. CDR1 MNHEY and CDR2 SVGAGI come from the germline V gene. The junction had 4 bases not matched to a gene; V was cut back by 6 bases and J by 4 bases. The CDR3 is 14 amino acids. This CDR3 reads CASRRGTGYNEQFF. CDR3 in DNA: TGTGCCAGCAGGCGAGGGACAGGGTACAATGAGCAGTTCTTC.